Listed below are T cell receptor beta chains from one sample, sequenced in a study of T cells in Graves' hyperthyroidism and ophthalmopathy. TCRdb processed the multiplex PCR reads anew with MiXCR; each CDR3 protein has one entry. This table has a few hundred thousand distinct CDR3 sequences, approximately 13% appearing once. Sequenced input: blood. These receptors all stem from a woman aged 35 to 49 with Graves' ophthalmopathy. CDR3s include the opening cysteine and the closing phenylalanine or tryptophan. Fields, in order: clone size, J gene, V gene, D gene, CDR3 DNA, CDR3 protein. The D gene is left open where the match is weak. Size is omitted from some rows. Given values are once, few, many or a class for expanded clones.

clone_size: few; j_call: TRBJ1-2; v_call: TRBV27; d_call: NA; cdr3_nt: TGTGCCAGCAGTTTAGGACCGAGAGGAACTGACTACGACTATGGCTACACCTTC; cdr3_aa: CASSLGPRGTDYDYGYTF
clone_size: many; j_call: TRBJ2-3; v_call: TRBV29-1; d_call: TRBD2; cdr3_nt: TGCAGCGTTGATACAGAGGGGCGGGGGGGCCGCACAGATACGCAGTATTTT; cdr3_aa: CSVDTEGRGGRTDTQYF
clone_size: many; j_call: TRBJ2-5; v_call: TRBV29-1; d_call: NA; cdr3_nt: TGCAGCGTTGAAGTTCTTGGGACCCAGTACTTC; cdr3_aa: CSVEVLGTQYF
clone_size: many; j_call: TRBJ2-7; v_call: TRBV6-1; d_call: NA; cdr3_nt: TGTGCCAGCAGCCTTCGGGACGAGCAGTACTTC; cdr3_aa: CASSLRDEQYF
clone_size: many; j_call: TRBJ1-1; v_call: TRBV12-3/TRBV12-4; d_call: NA; cdr3_nt: TGTGCCAGCAGGGATATAGGGGGAGCTTTCTTT; cdr3_aa: CASRDIGGAFF
clone_size: many; j_call: TRBJ1-1; v_call: TRBV6-1; d_call: NA; cdr3_nt: TGTGCCAGCAGTTTTCGGGCGGGTGAAGCTTTCTTT; cdr3_aa: CASSFRAGEAFF
clone_size: many; j_call: TRBJ2-7; v_call: TRBV20-1; d_call: NA; cdr3_nt: TGCAGTGCTAGCGGGAGCCGATACGAGCAGTACTTC; cdr3_aa: CSASGSRYEQYF
clone_size: many; j_call: TRBJ1-4; v_call: TRBV28; d_call: NA; cdr3_nt: TGTGCCAGCAGAGGGGAGGTCGGTGAAAAACTGTTTTTT; cdr3_aa: CASRGEVGEKLFF
clone_size: many; j_call: TRBJ1-5; v_call: TRBV20-1; d_call: TRBD1; cdr3_nt: TGCAGTGCTAGATCCAGGGGGGACTATCAGCCCCAGCATTTT; cdr3_aa: CSARSRGDYQPQHF
clone_size: many; j_call: TRBJ2-1; v_call: TRBV7-6; d_call: TRBD2; cdr3_nt: TGTGCCAGCAGCCCCGGCGCTAGCGGGACCCAAAATGAGCAGTTCTTC; cdr3_aa: CASSPGASGTQNEQFF
clone_size: few; j_call: TRBJ2-7; v_call: TRBV4-2; d_call: TRBD2; cdr3_nt: TGTGCCAGCAGCCAACGGGGGGTTAATTCCTACGAGCAGTACTTC; cdr3_aa: CASSQRGVNSYEQYF
clone_size: many; j_call: TRBJ2-3; v_call: TRBV10-1; d_call: NA; cdr3_nt: TGCGCCAGCAGTGAGGGCTACAGCACAGATACGCAGTATTTT; cdr3_aa: CASSEGYSTDTQYF
clone_size: many; j_call: TRBJ1-2; v_call: TRBV28; d_call: NA; cdr3_nt: TGTGCCAGCAGTCCACAACAGGAAGGTGGCTACACCTTC; cdr3_aa: CASSPQQEGGYTF
clone_size: NA; j_call: TRBJ2-1; v_call: TRBV5-5; d_call: NA; cdr3_nt: TGTGCCAGCAGCACCGAAGGCACATTAACCCCAGTGGGGCTGTTCTTC; cdr3_aa: CASSTEGTLTPVGLFF
clone_size: NA; j_call: TRBJ2-4; v_call: TRBV25-1; d_call: NA; cdr3_nt: TGTGCCAGCAGTGAACAGGGAGCCAAAAACATTCAGTACTTC; cdr3_aa: CASSEQGAKNIQYF
clone_size: NA; j_call: TRBJ2-1; v_call: TRBV28; d_call: NA; cdr3_nt: TGTGCCGGGGCTGAAGCCGCCTACAATGAGCAGTTCTTC; cdr3_aa: CAGAEAAYNEQFF
clone_size: NA; j_call: TRBJ1-4; v_call: TRBV5-5; d_call: NA; cdr3_nt: TGTGCCAGCAGCGGCGAGTCAACTAATGAAAAACTGTTTTTT; cdr3_aa: CASSGESTNEKLFF
clone_size: many; j_call: TRBJ2-1; v_call: TRBV20-1; d_call: TRBD2; cdr3_nt: TGCAGTGCTAGAGATCTTGAGCGGGGGCCTAACAATGAGCAGTTCTTC; cdr3_aa: CSARDLERGPNNEQFF
clone_size: many; j_call: TRBJ2-7; v_call: TRBV27; d_call: TRBD1; cdr3_nt: TGTGCCAGTTCCGGGACAGGGGATATAATCGGGGAGCAGTACTTC; cdr3_aa: CASSGTGDIIGEQYF
clone_size: many; j_call: TRBJ2-3; v_call: TRBV7-9; d_call: NA; cdr3_nt: TGTGCCAGCAGCCCGACAGGCACTAGCACAGATACGCAGTATTTT; cdr3_aa: CASSPTGTSTDTQYF
clone_size: NA; j_call: TRBJ2-5; v_call: TRBV20-1; d_call: TRBD2; cdr3_nt: TGCAGTTGCCAGGCTAGCGGTAGGAACCAGTACTTC; cdr3_aa: CSCQASGRNQYF
clone_size: many; j_call: TRBJ2-7; v_call: TRBV7-2; d_call: TRBD1; cdr3_nt: TGTGCCAGCAGCTTTGGGACAGGGGCAACCTACGAGCAGTACTTC; cdr3_aa: CASSFGTGATYEQYF
clone_size: many; j_call: TRBJ2-7; v_call: TRBV7-6; d_call: NA; cdr3_nt: TGTGCCGGCAGCTTAGGAAACTTCTACGAGCAGTACTTC; cdr3_aa: CAGSLGNFYEQYF
clone_size: many; j_call: TRBJ2-1; v_call: TRBV20-1; d_call: TRBD2; cdr3_nt: TGCAGTGCTAGAGATTCTAGCGGGGGGTCGACCTACAATGAGCAGTTCTTC; cdr3_aa: CSARDSSGGSTYNEQFF
clone_size: NA; j_call: TRBJ1-4; v_call: TRBV20-1; d_call: TRBD1; cdr3_nt: TGCAGTGCTAGACCTGAAACAGGGGCAGGGCGGGAAAAACTGTTTTTT; cdr3_aa: CSARPETGAGREKLFF